Below, one T cell receptor (beta chain) is given with its context. The germline V gene encodes CDR1 LNHNV and CDR2 YYDKDF (reference sequence). The CDR3 is 13 amino acids. V was cut by 0 bases and J by 1 base, with 4 bases left in between. The table came from immunoSEQ multiplex PCR; TCRdb's copy has only in-frame clones and leaves some out. The data show some 54,000 clones, with 93% seen just once and more than 1.5% held by the top ten. The sample belongs to a study of T cell changes during pregnancy in multiple sclerosis. This chain links TRBV15 with TRBJ2-7; D is uncertain. This specimen consisted of peripheral blood, obtained after pregnancy. The sequence came from a female donor with multiple sclerosis, enrolled in a pregnancy study. The CDR3 spells CATSRDSSYEQYF. In nucleotides, the CDR3 is TGTGCCACCAGCAGAGATTCATCCTACGAGCAGTACTTC. Full variable domain (outside the CDR3, taken from reference TRBV15 and TRBJ2-7): DAMVIQNPRYQVTQFGKPVTLSCSQTLNHNVMYWYQQKSSQAPKLLFHYYDKDFNNEADTPDNFQSRRPNTSFCFLDIRSPGLGDTAMYLCATSRDSSYEQYFGPGTRLTVT.